This T cell receptor beta chain was found in a study of blood T cell repertoires in COVID-19. Using immunoSEQ multiplex PCR, the repertoire was profiled, and TCRdb retains in-frame clones only, with some absent. Among some 80,000 clones listed, 78% were seen once. Germline lookup yields CDR1 SGDLS and CDR2 YYNGEE. The CDR3 contains 16 residues. V dropped 1 base and J dropped 3; count of bases not matched to a gene: 6. Sequenced material: peripheral blood. The receptor was isolated from a human donor in a cohort sampled during active COVID-19. The V call is TRBV9, the J call TRBJ1-4; 7 nucleotides agree with TRBD1. The DNA of the CDR3 is TGTGCCAGCAGCGTAACCCCGGGACAGCCTAATGAAAAACTGTTTTTT. Protein: CASSVTPGQPNEKLFF.